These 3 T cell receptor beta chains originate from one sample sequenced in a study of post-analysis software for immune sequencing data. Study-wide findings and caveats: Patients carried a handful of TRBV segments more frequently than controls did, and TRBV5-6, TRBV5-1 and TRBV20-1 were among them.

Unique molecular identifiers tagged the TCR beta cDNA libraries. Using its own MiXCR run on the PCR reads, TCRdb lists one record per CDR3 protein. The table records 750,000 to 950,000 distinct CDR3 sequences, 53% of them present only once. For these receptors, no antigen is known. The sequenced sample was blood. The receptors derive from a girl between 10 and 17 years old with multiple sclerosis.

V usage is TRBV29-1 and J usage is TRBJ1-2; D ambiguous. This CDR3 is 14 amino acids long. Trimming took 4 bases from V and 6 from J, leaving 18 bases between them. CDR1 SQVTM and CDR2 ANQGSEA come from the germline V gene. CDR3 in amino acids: CSVVGSGASNGYTF. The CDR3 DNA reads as TGCAGCGTTGTAGGTAGCGGAGCCTCAAATGGCTACACCTTC.

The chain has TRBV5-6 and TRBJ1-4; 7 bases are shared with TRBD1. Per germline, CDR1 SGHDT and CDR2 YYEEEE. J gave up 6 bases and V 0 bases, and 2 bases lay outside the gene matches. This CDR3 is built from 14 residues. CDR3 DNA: TGTGCCAGCAGCTTGGACAGGGGCGATGAAAAACTGTTTTTT. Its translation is CASSLDRGDEKLFF.

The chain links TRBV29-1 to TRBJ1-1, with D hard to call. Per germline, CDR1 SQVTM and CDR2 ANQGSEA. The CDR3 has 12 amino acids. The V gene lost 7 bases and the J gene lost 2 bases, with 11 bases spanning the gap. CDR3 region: CSAHQSNTEAFF. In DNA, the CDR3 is TGCAGCGCCCACCAGAGTAACACTGAAGCTTTCTTT.